The rows below give T cell receptor beta chains drawn from one sample of a study of shared clonotypes between healthy human individuals. Assay: immunoSEQ multiplex PCR; the TCRdb copy retains only in-frame clones and omits some. Of over 2,000,000 clones listed, about 94% were seen once; the top ten hold more than 1.5%. Sample: naive CD8+ T cells from PBMCs. The receptors here all came from a man aged 18 to 29 in good health. Some clones in this sample may be carry-over from other donors' samples. The CDR3 runs from the conserved cysteine through the conserved F or W. The D gene is left open where the match is weak.

V	D	length	J	CDR3
TRBV15	.	15	TRBJ1-1	CATSRDRGVGTEAFF
TRBV6-6	.	12	TRBJ2-7	CASSYSDYEQYF
TRBV6-6	.	13	TRBJ2-7	CASSYSQSYEQYF
TRBV5-1	.	13	TRBJ2-7	CASSPRTAYEQYF
TRBV6-5	TRBD2	15	TRBJ2-1	CPSSYSLAGINEQFF
TRBV7-3	.	16	TRBJ2-3	CASSFIPGRSTDTQYF
TRBV5-1	TRBD1	16	TRBJ2-7	CASSLVGGFETYEQYF
TRBV15	.	15	TRBJ1-1	CATSRDPEGVGEAFF
TRBV6-5	.	15	TRBJ1-2	CASSYSPGQSYGYTF
TRBV5-4	.	15	TRBJ2-3	CASSRDTLGMDTQYF
TRBV4-1	.	16	TRBJ2-5	CASSQGPSGGEETQYF
TRBV9	TRBD2	16	TRBJ2-7	CASSAPGGGPIYEQYF
TRBV7-3	TRBD2	15	TRBJ2-1	CASSLLAGGYNEQLF
TRBV4-1	.	13	TRBJ2-7	CASSLRDTSEQYF
TRBV6-6	TRBD2	16	TRBJ2-7	CASSLGGLAASYEQYF
TRBV6-1	.	12	TRBJ2-7	CASSDWGYEQYF
TRBV28	.	15	TRBJ1-4	CASSFRTATNEKLFF
TRBV11-3	TRBD1	15	TRBJ2-7	CASSPRGQGTYEQYF
TRBV4-1	.	15	TRBJ2-5	CASSQWWAAQETQYF
TRBV13	TRBD1	15	TRBJ2-3	CASSSKGQVLDTQYF
TRBV7-8	TRBD2	13	TRBJ2-1	CASSLGGRNEQFF
TRBV27	TRBD1	16	TRBJ2-7	CASSSSQGEIPTRRYF
TRBV27	.	11	TRBJ1-5	CASGINQPQHF
TRBV27	.	12	TRBJ1-5	CASSFRNQPQHF
TRBV15	TRBD1	18	TRBJ2-2	CATSRDWTGFSNTGELFF
TRBV4-2	TRBD2	20	TRBJ2-1	CASSQGLTSGGHSRYNEQFF
TRBV28	.	12	TRBJ2-1	CASSVRVDEQFF
TRBV14	.	13	TRBJ1-1	CASSQYRGTEAFF
TRBV19	.	13	TRBJ1-4	CASKDSFNEKLFF
TRBV2	TRBD2	17	TRBJ2-2	CASTIRLAGGGAGELFF
TRBV27	TRBD1	17	TRBJ1-5	CASSRETGDRGHQPQHF
TRBV5-1	.	18	TRBJ2-2	CASSLAASGAGGTGELFF
TRBV23-1	.	11	TRBJ2-3	CASSRQDTQYF
TRBV4-2	TRBD2	18	TRBJ2-4	CASSQEWTSGKDKNIQYF
TRBV28	TRBD1	15	TRBJ1-2	CASRPGTGSNYGYTF
TRBV7-3	TRBD1	15	TRBJ2-1	CASSWTGTGGDEQFF
TRBV5-1	.	14	TRBJ2-3	CASSPRTDTDTQYF
TRBV7-8	.	16	TRBJ2-1	CASSYPGRSSYNEQFF
TRBV19	TRBD2	15	TRBJ2-3	CASSMMGGSTDTQYF
TRBV13	.	15	TRBJ1-2	CASSLGRRGMRGYTF
TRBV18	.	15	TRBJ2-7	CASSPPPGLDKEQYF
TRBV30	TRBD2	17	TRBJ2-2	CAWSTGLAGTNTGELFF
TRBV28	.	16	TRBJ1-4	CASSPPGQGRNEKLFF
TRBV5-1	TRBD1	16	TRBJ2-3	CASSAGGQAPPDTQYF